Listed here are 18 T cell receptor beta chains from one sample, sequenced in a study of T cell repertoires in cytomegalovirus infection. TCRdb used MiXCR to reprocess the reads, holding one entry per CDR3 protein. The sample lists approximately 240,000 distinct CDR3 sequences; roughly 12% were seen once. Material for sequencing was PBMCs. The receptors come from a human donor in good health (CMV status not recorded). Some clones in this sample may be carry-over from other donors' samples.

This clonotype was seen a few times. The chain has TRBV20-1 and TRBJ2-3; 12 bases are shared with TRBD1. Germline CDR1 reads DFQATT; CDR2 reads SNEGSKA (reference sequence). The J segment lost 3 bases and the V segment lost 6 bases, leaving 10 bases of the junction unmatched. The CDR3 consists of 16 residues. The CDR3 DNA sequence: TGCAGTGCCCGCGCCGGGACAGGGGGCTGGACAGATACGCAGTATTTT. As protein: CSARAGTGGWTDTQYF.

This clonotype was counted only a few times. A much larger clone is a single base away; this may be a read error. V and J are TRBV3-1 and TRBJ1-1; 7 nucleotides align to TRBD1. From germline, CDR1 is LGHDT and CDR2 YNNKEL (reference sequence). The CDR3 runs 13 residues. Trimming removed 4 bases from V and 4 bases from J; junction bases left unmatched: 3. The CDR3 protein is CASSRGQLTEAFF. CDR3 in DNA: TGTGCCAGCAGCCGGGGACAGCTCACTGAAGCTTTCTTT.

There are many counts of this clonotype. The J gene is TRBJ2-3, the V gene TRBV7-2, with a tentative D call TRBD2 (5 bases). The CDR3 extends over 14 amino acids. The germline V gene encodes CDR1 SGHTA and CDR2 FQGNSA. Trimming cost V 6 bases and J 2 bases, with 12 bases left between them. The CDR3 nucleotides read TGTGCCAGCAGTTCGGACTTCTCCACAGATACGCAGTATTTT. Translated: CASSSDFSTDTQYF.

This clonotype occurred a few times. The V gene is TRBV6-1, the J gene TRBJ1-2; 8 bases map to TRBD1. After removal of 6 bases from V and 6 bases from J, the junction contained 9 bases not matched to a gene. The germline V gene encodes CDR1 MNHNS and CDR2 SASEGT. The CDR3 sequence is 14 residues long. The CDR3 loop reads CASSRTQGADGYTF. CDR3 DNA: TGTGCCAGCAGCCGAACGCAGGGGGCGGATGGCTACACCTTC.

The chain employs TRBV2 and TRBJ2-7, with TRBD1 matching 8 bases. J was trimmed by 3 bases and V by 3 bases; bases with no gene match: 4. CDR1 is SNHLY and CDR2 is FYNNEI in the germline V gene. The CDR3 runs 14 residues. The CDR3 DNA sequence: TGTGCCAGCAGTGAGGGACAGGCGTTCTACGAGCAGTACTTC. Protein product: CASSEGQAFYEQYF.

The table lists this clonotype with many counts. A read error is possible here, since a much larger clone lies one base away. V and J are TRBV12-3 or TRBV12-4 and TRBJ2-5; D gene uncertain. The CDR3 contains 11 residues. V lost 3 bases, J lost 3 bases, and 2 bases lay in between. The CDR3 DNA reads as TGTGCCAGCAGTTTTAAAGAGACCCAGTACTTC. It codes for CASSFKETQYF.

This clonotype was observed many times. The CDR3 DNA reads TGTGCCAGCAGTTTCTCGCGGCCCGCAGATACGCAGTATTTT. It codes for CASSFSRPADTQYF. The chain has TRBV6-2 or TRBV6-3 and TRBJ2-3; no reliable D call. The CDR3 length is 14 residues. Germline values: CDR1 MNHEY, CDR2 SVGEGT. V was pared by 4 bases and J by 4 bases, with 12 bases between.

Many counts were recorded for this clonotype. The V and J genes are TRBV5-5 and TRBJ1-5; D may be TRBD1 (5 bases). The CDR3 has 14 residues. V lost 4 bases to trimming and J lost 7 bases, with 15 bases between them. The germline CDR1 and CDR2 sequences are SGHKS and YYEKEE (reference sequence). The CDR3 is CASSATAGEQPQHF. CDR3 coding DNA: TGTGCCAGCAGCGCGACAGCTGGAGAACAGCCCCAGCATTTT.

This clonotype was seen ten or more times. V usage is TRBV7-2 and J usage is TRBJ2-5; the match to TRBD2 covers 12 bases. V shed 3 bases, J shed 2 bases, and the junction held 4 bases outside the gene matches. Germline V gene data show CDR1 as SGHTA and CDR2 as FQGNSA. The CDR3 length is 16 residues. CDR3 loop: CASSFSTSGRQETQYF. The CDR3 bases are TGTGCCAGCAGCTTTTCGACTAGCGGGAGACAAGAGACCCAGTACTTC. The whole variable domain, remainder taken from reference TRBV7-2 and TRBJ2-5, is GAGVSQSPSNKVTEKGKDVELRCDPISGHTALYWYRQSLGQGLEFLIYFQGNSAPDKSGLPSDRFSAERTGGSVSTLTIQRTQQEDSAVYLCASSFSTSGRQETQYFGPGTRLLVL.

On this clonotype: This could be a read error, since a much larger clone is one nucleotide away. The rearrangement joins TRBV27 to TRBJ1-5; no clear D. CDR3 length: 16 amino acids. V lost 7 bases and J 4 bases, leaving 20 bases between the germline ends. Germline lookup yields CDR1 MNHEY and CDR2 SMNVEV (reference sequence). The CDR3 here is CASTSWGDQPNQPQHF. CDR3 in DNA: TGTGCCAGCACTTCGTGGGGTGATCAACCTAATCAGCCCCAGCATTTT.

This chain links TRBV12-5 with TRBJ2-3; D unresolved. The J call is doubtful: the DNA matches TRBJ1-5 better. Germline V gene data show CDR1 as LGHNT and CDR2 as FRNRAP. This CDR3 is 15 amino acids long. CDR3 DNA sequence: TGTGCTAGTGGTCCTAGCGGGAGGACCACAGATACGCAGCATTTT. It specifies CASGPSGRTTDTQHF.

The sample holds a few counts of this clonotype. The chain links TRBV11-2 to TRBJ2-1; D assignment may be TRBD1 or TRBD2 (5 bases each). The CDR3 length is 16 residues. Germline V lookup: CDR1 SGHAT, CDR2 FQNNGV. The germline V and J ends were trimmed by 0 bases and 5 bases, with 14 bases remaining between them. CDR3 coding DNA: TGTGCCAGCAGCTTAGATCAGGGCGGGTTCGACAATGAGCAGTTCTTC. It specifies CASSLDQGGFDNEQFF.

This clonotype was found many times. CDR3 in amino acids: CASTLAGDLSREQFF. The CDR3 DNA is TGTGCCAGTACTCTAGCGGGAGATCTCTCGAGAGAGCAGTTCTTC. This chain uses TRBV12-3 or TRBV12-4 with TRBJ2-1, with 10 bases that match TRBD2. The CDR3 spans 15 residues. V lost 9 bases and J lost 10; bases outside the gene matches: 15.

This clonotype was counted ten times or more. The CDR3 loop is CASSWTGSSNQPQHF. CDR3 sequence (DNA): TGTGCCAGCAGTTGGACAGGGAGTAGCAATCAGCCCCAGCATTTT. This chain joins TRBV28 and TRBJ1-5; TRBD1 matches at 8 bases. The CDR3 is 15 residues long. The ends lost 4 bases at V and 0 bases at J; junction bases unmatched: 2. Germline V gene sequence: CDR1 MDHEN, CDR2 SYDVKM.

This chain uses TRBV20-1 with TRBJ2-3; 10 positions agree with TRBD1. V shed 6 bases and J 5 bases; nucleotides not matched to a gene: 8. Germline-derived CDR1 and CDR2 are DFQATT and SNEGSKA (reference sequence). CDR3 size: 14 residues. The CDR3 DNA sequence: TGCAGTGCCCGGACAGGGGGGTATGGAGATACGCAGTATTTT. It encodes CSARTGGYGDTQYF.

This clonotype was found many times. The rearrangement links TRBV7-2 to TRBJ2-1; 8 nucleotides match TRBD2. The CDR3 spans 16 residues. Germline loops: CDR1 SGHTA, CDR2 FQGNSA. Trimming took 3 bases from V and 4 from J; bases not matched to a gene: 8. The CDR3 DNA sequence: TGTGCCAGCAGCTTGGCCGCGGGGGGTCCTTACAATGAGCAGTTCTTC. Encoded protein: CASSLAAGGPYNEQFF.

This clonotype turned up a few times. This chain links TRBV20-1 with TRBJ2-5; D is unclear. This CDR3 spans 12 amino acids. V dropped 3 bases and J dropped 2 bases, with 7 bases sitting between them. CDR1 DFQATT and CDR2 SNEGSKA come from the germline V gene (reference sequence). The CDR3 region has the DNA TGCAGTGCTAGCCGTCAACAAGAGACCCAGTACTTC. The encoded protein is CSASRQQETQYF.

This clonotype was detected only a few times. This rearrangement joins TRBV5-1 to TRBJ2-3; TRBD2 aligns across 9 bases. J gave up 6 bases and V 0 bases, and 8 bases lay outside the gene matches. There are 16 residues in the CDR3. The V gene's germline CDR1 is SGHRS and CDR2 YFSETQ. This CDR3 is CASSLAPRGGVDTQYF. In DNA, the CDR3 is TGCGCCAGCAGCTTGGCACCGCGGGGGGGCGTGGATACGCAGTATTTT.